Reported below is one T cell receptor beta chain. The antigen is not known. Other DNA sequences in the sample encode the same CDR3. The record originates from a study of cytomegalovirus exposure and HLA in healthy donors. Study-wide context: From HLA-typed donors, an early data release held some 80 million unique TCRs.

Whole-study results and caveats: Certain sequence variants were highly shared and formed a cluster, and this cluster was likely a sequencing artifact.

Every donor was a healthy person donating bone marrow. V was clipped by 1 base and J by 5 bases, with 17 bases between them. This CDR3 is built from 16 residues. Per the germline V gene, CDR1 is SEHNR and CDR2 is FQNEAQ (reference sequence). This PCR relied on a set of 60 Vbeta primers and 13 Jbeta primers. Generated by immunoSEQ multiplex PCR, the TCRdb table keeps only in-frame clones and is missing some. The repertoire has about 110,000 clones, roughly 67% of them found once; the top ten carry over 6.5%. The chain couples TRBV7-9 to TRBJ2-5; no clear D gene. Sequenced: PBMCs. The TCR sequence derives from a man younger than 35 in good health and CMV-seropositive. CDR3 in amino acids: CASSLGTVPGVETQYF. The CDR3 DNA follows: TGTGCCAGCAGCTTAGGAACTGTACCCGGTGTGGAGACCCAGTACTTC.